The T cell receptor beta chain under discussion was sequenced for a study of PD-1 blockade in classical Hodgkin lymphoma. Whole-study results and caveats: The study reported lower baseline TCR diversity in newly diagnosed patients than in healthy donors.

Sequencing was performed with immunoSEQ multiplex PCR; in TCRdb, only in-frame clones are kept and a portion is missing. Among approximately 14,000 clones listed, roughly nine tenths were seen once. Concerning this clone: As yet, its antigen is unknown.

Stated time point: newly diagnosed, previously untreated cHL patient sample. Thawed PBMCs underwent magnetic negative selection to obtain purified CD8+ T cells. The CDR3 runs to 12 residues. V lost 3 bases, J lost 0 bases, and 4 bases lay in between. Germline values: CDR1 SGDLS, CDR2 YYNGEE. This clonotype originated in a human donor with classical Hodgkin lymphoma. The specimen sequenced was CD8+ T cells from blood. The V gene is TRBV9, the J gene TRBJ2-7; D unresolved. This chain's CDR3 is CASSDNSYEQYF. For the CDR3, the DNA is TGTGCCAGCAGCGATAACTCCTACGAGCAGTACTTC.